These T cell receptor beta chains were read from a single sample in a study of T-cell reconstitution after alpha-beta-depleted transplantation in children. One entry per CDR3 protein results from TCRdb running MiXCR on the PCR reads. The sample contains some 500,000 distinct CDR3 sequences, about 17% of which appear only once. The sequenced sample was PBMCs from the stem cell graft donor, obtained from the stem cell graft. The source of these receptors is a human donor who donated a stem cell graft to a child with acute lymphoblastic leukemia. The CDR3 runs from the conserved cysteine through the conserved F or W. A D gene is named only where the DNA matches it firmly. A clone size is listed for some rows: how often the clone was seen (once, few, many), or a class if it is expanded.

d_gene	v_gene	abundance	j_gene	CDR3aa	CDR3nt
-	TRBV3-1	-	TRBJ1-2	CASSQESGGNGYTF	TGTGCCAGCAGCCAAGAGTCGGGGGGGAATGGCTACACCTTC
-	TRBV6-5	few	TRBJ2-7	CASSYTLGSSYEQYF	TGTGCCAGCAGTTACACCTTAGGATCCTCCTACGAGCAGTACTTC
-	TRBV10-3	few	TRBJ2-1	CAISPGEWGWDEQFF	TGTGCCATCAGTCCCGGGGAGTGGGGGTGGGATGAGCAGTTCTTC
TRBD2	TRBV20-1	-	TRBJ2-7	CSAQTGAGGSYEQYF	TGCAGTGCCCAGACAGGAGCGGGAGGGTCCTACGAGCAGTACTTC
-	TRBV12-3/TRBV12-4	-	TRBJ1-1	CASSTIWEAFF	TGTGCCAGCAGTACTATTTGGGAAGCTTTCTTT
TRBD1	TRBV20-1	few	TRBJ2-7	CSAKTGGAGEQYF	TGCAGTGCTAAGACAGGGGGCGCGGGCGAGCAGTACTTC
TRBD2	TRBV5-1	-	TRBJ2-3	CASSLGGLAGLGTDTQYF	TGCGCCAGCAGCTTAGGAGGACTAGCGGGACTGGGCACAGATACGCAGTATTTT
-	TRBV7-9	few	TRBJ2-7	CASTPLTQGGRYEQYF	TGTGCCAGCACGCCTCTTACGCAGGGCGGGCGCTACGAGCAGTACTTC
-	TRBV6-5	few	TRBJ1-2	CASSYGGGAANYGYTF	TGTGCCAGCAGTTACGGCGGAGGCGCCGCTAACTATGGCTACACCTTC
-	TRBV5-1	many	TRBJ1-1	CASSLVVGTEAFF	TGTGCCAGCAGCTTAGTAGTGGGCACTGAAGCTTTCTTT
TRBD2	TRBV6-5	few	TRBJ2-1	CASSYSPRLAGVGVEQFF	TGTGCCAGCAGTTACTCGCCGAGACTAGCGGGAGTGGGGGTTGAGCAGTTCTTC
-	TRBV29-1	-	TRBJ1-2	CSVENPTTGYGYTF	TGCAGCGTGGAGAACCCGACAACGGGCTATGGCTACACCTTC
TRBD1	TRBV5-1	-	TRBJ1-5	CASSLGRGTNQPQHF	TGCGCCAGCAGCTTGGGCAGGGGGACGAATCAGCCCCAGCATTTT
TRBD1	TRBV29-1	many	TRBJ2-3	CSVVDRAATDTQYF	TGCAGCGTTGTGGACAGGGCCGCAACAGATACGCAGTATTTT
-	TRBV20-1	few	TRBJ1-2	CSAKGDHYGYTF	TGCAGTGCTAAAGGGGACCACTATGGCTACACCTTC
TRBD1	TRBV11-2	-	TRBJ2-7	CASSPVSRQGTYEQYF	TGTGCCAGCAGCCCAGTCAGCCGACAGGGGACCTACGAGCAGTACTTC
TRBD1	TRBV5-1	-	TRBJ2-7	CASSTGQGYHEQYF	TGCGCCAGCAGCACCGGACAGGGGTACCACGAGCAGTACTTC
-	TRBV7-3	few	TRBJ2-1	CASSPQRGSRSYNEQFF	TGTGCCAGCAGCCCACAAAGGGGCTCGCGATCCTACAATGAGCAGTTCTTC
TRBD1	TRBV2	-	TRBJ2-1	CAFSNRDSSKQGVDEQFF	TGTGCCTTCAGTAACCGGGACAGCTCGAAACAGGGGGTCGATGAGCAGTTCTTC
TRBD1	TRBV19	-	TRBJ2-7	CASSIPGQGSYEQYF	TGTGCCAGTAGTATTCCTGGACAGGGGTCCTACGAGCAGTACTTC
-	TRBV20-1	few	TRBJ2-7	CSARDPGRGNEQYF	TGCAGTGCTAGAGACCCCGGGAGAGGTAACGAGCAGTACTTC
-	TRBV5-1	-	TRBJ2-5	CASNLGGGETQYF	TGCGCCAGCAATCTGGGAGGAGGAGAGACCCAGTACTTC
TRBD2	TRBV5-6	-	TRBJ2-1	CASSTGTSMPLRNNEQFF	TGTGCCAGCAGTACCGGGACTAGCATGCCCCTGCGCAATAATGAGCAGTTCTTC
TRBD2	TRBV12-3/TRBV12-4	-	TRBJ2-1	CASSPTVAGEQFF	TGTGCCAGCAGTCCCACCGTAGCGGGGGAGCAGTTCTTC
-	TRBV6-5	-	TRBJ2-1	CASITQRATNEQFF	TGTGCCAGCATAACCCAGCGGGCTACCAATGAGCAGTTCTTC
-	TRBV5-1	few	TRBJ2-3	CASSLVVFADTQYF	TGCGCCAGCAGCTTGGTTGTGTTTGCAGATACGCAGTATTTT
TRBD2	TRBV6-1	-	TRBJ2-5	CASTRAAGSRETQYF	TGTGCCAGCACCCGAGCAGCGGGATCACGAGAGACCCAGTACTTC
-	TRBV7-9	few	TRBJ1-5	CASSSPNDNQPQHF	TGTGCCAGCAGCTCCCCTAACGACAATCAGCCCCAGCATTTT
TRBD1	TRBV29-1	few	TRBJ2-7	CSVGDRGYEQYF	TGCAGCGTTGGGGACAGGGGGTACGAGCAGTACTTC
-	TRBV12-3/TRBV12-4	few	TRBJ2-3	CASRPRSTDTQYF	TGTGCCAGCAGGCCCCGGTCCACAGATACGCAGTATTTT
-	TRBV19	-	TRBJ1-2	CASSRGTDVHGYTF	TGTGCCAGTAGCCGAGGGACGGACGTCCATGGCTACACCTTC
TRBD2	TRBV6-1	-	TRBJ2-7	CASGREAPSSYEQYF	TGTGCCAGCGGACGGGAGGCCCCGAGCTCCTACGAGCAGTACTTC
-	TRBV5-1	few	TRBJ1-4	CASSLRRGGEKLFF	TGCGCCAGCAGCTTGCGAAGGGGAGGCGAAAAACTGTTTTTT
TRBD2	TRBV7-2	few	TRBJ2-4	CASSLWLAGGQAKNIQYF	TGTGCCAGCAGCTTATGGCTAGCGGGGGGCCAAGCCAAAAACATTCAGTACTTC
TRBD2	TRBV20-1	-	TRBJ2-1	CSAMGGLAGADEQFF	TGCAGTGCTATGGGGGGACTAGCGGGAGCGGATGAGCAGTTCTTC
-	TRBV5-6	-	TRBJ2-2	CASSLGHATGELFF	TGTGCCAGCAGCTTGGGGCACGCCACCGGGGAGCTGTTTTTT
TRBD1	TRBV6-5	many	TRBJ1-6	CASSSSTGGGSPLHF	TGTGCCAGCAGTTCCTCGACAGGGGGGGGTTCACCCCTCCACTTT
TRBD1	TRBV6-4	-	TRBJ2-7	CASSDRGKGEQYF	TGTGCCAGCAGCGACAGGGGGAAAGGCGAGCAGTACTTC
TRBD2	TRBV7-2	few	TRBJ2-1	CASSLRASGYNEQFF	TGTGCCAGCAGCTTACGGGCTAGCGGCTACAATGAGCAGTTCTTC
-	TRBV5-1	-	TRBJ2-7	CATGSGEQYF	TGCGCCACCGGGTCGGGAGAGCAGTACTTC
-	TRBV20-1	-	TRBJ1-4	CSAHRVEKLFF	TGCAGTGCCCACAGGGTTGAAAAACTGTTTTTT
TRBD2	TRBV11-1	few	TRBJ2-1	CASSLAALLAGVIGGNEQFF	TGTGCCAGCAGCTTAGCGGCCCTCCTAGCGGGAGTTATAGGAGGGAATGAGCAGTTCTTC
-	TRBV5-1	-	TRBJ1-5	CASSLEGSLQYNQPQRF	TGCGCCAGCAGCTTGGAAGGGTCGCTACAGTACAATCAGCCCCAGCGTTTT
-	TRBV6-4	-	TRBJ2-3	CASSDSGQRDGDTQYF	TGTGCCAGCAGTGACTCGGGACAAAGGGACGGAGATACGCAGTATTTT
-	TRBV11-3	few	TRBJ2-1	CASSLLYRNEQFF	TGTGCCAGCAGCTTACTCTATCGCAATGAGCAGTTCTTC
-	TRBV5-1	few	TRBJ2-2	CASSPTGRSPGELFF	TGCGCCAGCAGCCCTACAGGGAGGAGTCCCGGGGAGCTGTTTTTT
TRBD1	TRBV25-1	-	TRBJ2-5	CASSEYRGPRETQYF	TGTGCCAGCAGTGAATATAGGGGGCCGAGGGAGACCCAGTACTTC
-	TRBV29-1	few	TRBJ2-6	CSASLTGANVLTF	TGCAGCGCCTCCCTAACTGGGGCCAACGTCCTGACTTTC
TRBD2	TRBV5-6	few	TRBJ2-1	CASSSGGGLASNEQFF	TGTGCCAGCAGCTCGGGGGGGGGACTAGCGTCCAATGAGCAGTTCTTC
-	TRBV3-1	-	TRBJ2-3	CASSQDRGYSDTQYF	TGTGCCAGCAGCCAAGATCGGGGTTATTCAGATACGCAGTATTTT
-	TRBV7-9	-	TRBJ2-7	CASSGQKTYEQYF	TGTGCCAGCAGCGGACAGAAAACCTACGAGCAGTACTTC
TRBD1	TRBV5-1	few	TRBJ2-3	CASSYGRGTGGTDTQYF	TGCGCCAGCAGTTATGGACGGGGGACAGGGGGCACAGATACGCAGTATTTT
-	TRBV7-9	-	TRBJ1-1	CASSLRGGAMNTEAFF	TGTGCCAGCAGCTTACGTGGGGGCGCGATGAACACTGAAGCTTTCTTT
-	TRBV7-9	many	TRBJ2-5	CASSWGNRYQETQYF	TGTGCCAGCAGCTGGGGTAATCGGTACCAAGAGACCCAGTACTTC
-	TRBV20-1	few	TRBJ1-5	CSARATGSSQPQHF	TGCAGTGCTAGAGCTACAGGGAGCAGTCAGCCCCAGCATTTT
-	TRBV20-1	few	TRBJ1-6	CSARDAGSLHF	TGCAGTGCTAGAGATGCGGGTTCCCTCCACTTT
TRBD1	TRBV5-1	-	TRBJ1-2	CASSLEAGGGLGYTF	TGCGCCAGCAGCTTGGAAGCAGGGGGCGGACTTGGCTACACCTTC
-	TRBV7-3	few	TRBJ2-7	CASSLMGGEAYEQYF	TGTGCCAGCAGCTTAATGGGGGGAGAGGCCTACGAGCAGTACTTC
-	TRBV19	few	TRBJ2-2	CASIGERATGGELFF	TGTGCCAGTATCGGAGAGCGGGCGACGGGCGGGGAGCTGTTTTTT